The 17 T cell receptor beta chains below were found in one sample sequenced in a study of cytomegalovirus exposure and HLA in healthy donors (dated by TCRdb to the late 2010s). Preparation of the library involved the immunoSEQ multiplex PCR assay. For the multiplex PCR, a mixture combining 60 forward primers for TCR Vbeta segments and 13 reverse primers for TCR Jbeta segments was used. TCRdb obtained this table from immuneACCESS and retained in-frame rearrangements with V and J assigned. These tables miss some clones; where compared with another copy, unresolved V genes account for less than half of the shortfall, and the remainder is unexplained. This sample has 69,000 or so clones in its table, and 74% of those were observed once. The ten largest clones take up 11% of the sample. The sample consisted of PBMCs. All receptors come from an older woman in good health and CMV-seropositive.

In its sample, this clone was seen a few times. The rearrangement links TRBV10-3 to TRBJ2-7; 7 positions agree with TRBD1. CDR1 is ENHRY and CDR2 is SYGVKD in the germline V gene. The CDR3 runs 14 residues. The trim removed 4 bases at V and 3 bases at J, leaving 6 bases unmatched. The CDR3 coding sequence is TGTGCCATCAGTGTTTGGCAGGGGGACTACGAGCAGTACTTC. Translating gives CAISVWQGDYEQYF.

The chain uses TRBV7-8 and TRBJ1-6; 8 bases map to TRBD1. CDR1 is SGHVS and CDR2 is FQNEAQ in the germline V gene. With V trimmed by 2 bases and J by 6 bases, 3 bases remained unmatched. The CDR3 extends over 15 amino acids. The DNA of the CDR3 is TGTGCCAGCAGCTTATCCGACAGGGGTAATTCACCCCTCCACTTT. Protein product: CASSLSDRGNSPLHF.

The chain has TRBV19 and TRBJ1-4, with unresolved D. The CDR3 spans 14 residues. Between the trimmed V and J ends, which lost 2 bases and 5 bases, there was a span of 9 bases. Germline V gives CDR1 LNHDA, CDR2 SQIVND (reference sequence). CDR3 sequence: CASSIRQVNEKLFF. The CDR3 bases are TGTGCCAGTAGTATACGGCAGGTGAATGAAAAACTGTTTTTT.

The genes are TRBV30 and TRBJ1-4; D ambiguous. CDR1 and CDR2 (germline): GTSNPN, SVGIG (reference sequence). CDR3 length equals 12 residues. The ends were cut back, 0 bases at V and 6 bases at J, with 5 bases in the middle. CDR3 sequence reads: CAWSVLDEKLFF. DNA of the CDR3: TGTGCCTGGAGTGTACTTGATGAAAAACTGTTTTTT.

In its sample, this clone was seen once. The gene calls are TRBV5-1 and TRBJ1-2; D is possibly TRBD1 (6 bases). This CDR3 has 15 residues. V was shortened by 0 bases and J by 4 bases, with 13 bases between the two germline ends. Per germline, CDR1 SGHRS and CDR2 YFSETQ. This CDR3 reads CASSLAGDPGYGYTF. The CDR3 DNA reads as TGCGCCAGCAGCTTGGCAGGGGACCCAGGCTATGGCTACACCTTC. Complete variable domain (other parts from reference TRBV5-1 and TRBJ1-2): KAGVTQTPRYLIKTRGQQVTLSCSPISGHRSVSWYQQTPGQGLQFLFEYFSETQRNKGNFPGRFSGRQFSNSRSEMNVSTLELGDSALYLCASSLAGDPGYGYTFGSGTRLTVV.

The J gene is TRBJ2-1, the V gene TRBV5-1; 9 nucleotides agree with TRBD2. The CDR3 sequence is 15 residues long. From germline, CDR1 is SGHRS and CDR2 YFSETQ. Losses at the gene ends were 6 bases for V and 0 bases for J; bases not matched to a gene: 4. This chain's CDR3 is CASTPTSGSYNEQFF. The CDR3 coding sequence is TGCGCCAGCACCCCGACTAGCGGCTCCTACAATGAGCAGTTCTTC. The variable domain in full, with the rest retrieved from reference TRBV5-1 and TRBJ2-1, is KAGVTQTPRYLIKTRGQQVTLSCSPISGHRSVSWYQQTPGQGLQFLFEYFSETQRNKGNFPGRFSGRQFSNSRSEMNVSTLELGDSALYLCASTPTSGSYNEQFFGPGTRLTVL.

This clone was detected many times. One end of the junction does not line up with germline, which may come from a read error. The chain joins TRBV7-2 to TRBJ2-5, with a possible D match to TRBD1 (5 bases). Germline V CDR1 and CDR2: SGHTA, FQGNSA. The CDR3 extends over 13 amino acids. CDR3 DNA sequence: TGTGCCAGCAACTTAGGGGTGCGAGGGACCCAGTACTTC. Its translation is CASNLGVRGTQYF.

The CDR3 coding sequence is TGTGCCAGCAGCGTCGGGCCGGACAGTGTGAGTGGCTACACCTTC. It is translated as CASSVGPDSVSGYTF. V and J are TRBV9 and TRBJ1-2, with TRBD1 as a possible D gene (6 bases). The CDR3 consists of 15 residues. Trimming shortened V by 2 bases and J by 7 bases, and 18 bases separated the two germline ends. From germline, CDR1 is SGDLS and CDR2 YYNGEE.

There are a few counts of this clone. The V gene is TRBV4-2, the J gene TRBJ1-2, with 7 bases matching TRBD1. V gave up 0 bases and J gave up 6 bases; unmatched junction bases: 4. Germline CDR1 is LGHNA and CDR2 is YNFKEQ. The CDR3 consists of 14 residues. The CDR3 nucleotides are TGTGCCAGCAGCCAAGAAGCGACAGGGCATGGCTACACCTTC. Translated: CASSQEATGHGYTF.

The chain combines TRBV5-1 with TRBJ1-5; D gene ambiguous. Germline assignment: CDR1 SGHRS and CDR2 YFSETQ. The V and J ends lost 2 bases and 2 bases respectively, with 11 bases between them. The CDR3 is made up of 15 amino acids. The CDR3 region is CASSLGLGGNQPQHF. The DNA for the CDR3 is TGCGCCAGCAGCTTAGGACTCGGGGGCAATCAGCCCCAGCATTTT.

The CDR3 DNA reads TGTGCCAGCAGTGAACTCGGTTCCCCTGAGCAGTTCTTC. Translation: CASSELGSPEQFF. The chain links TRBV25-1 to TRBJ2-1; D is unclear. Germline V gene lookup returns CDR1 MGHDK and CDR2 SYGVNS. This CDR3 comprises 13 residues. The V gene lost 2 bases and the J gene lost 9 bases, with 11 bases spanning the gap. The entire variable domain, with the rest obtained from reference TRBV25-1 and TRBJ2-1, is as follows: EADIYQTPRYLVIGTGKKITLECSQTMGHDKMYWYQQDPGMELHLIHYSYGVNSTEKGDLSSESTVSRIRTEHFPLTLESARPSHTSQYLCASSELGSPEQFFGPGTRLTVL.

The V and J genes are TRBV19 and TRBJ1-5; 12 bases agree with TRBD1. The ends lost 9 bases at V and 0 bases at J; junction bases unmatched: 12. This CDR3 is 18 amino acids long. CDR1 is LNHDA, CDR2 SQIVND, per germline (reference sequence). The CDR3 region is CASHPGTGGWDSNQPQHF. The CDR3 DNA reads TGTGCCAGCCACCCCGGGACAGGGGGCTGGGATAGCAATCAGCCCCAGCATTTT.

The rearrangement joins TRBV5-1 to TRBJ2-7; D uncertain. Trimming stripped 4 bases from V and 0 bases from J, with 8 bases between. The CDR3 is 13 amino acids. Looked up from germline, CDR1 is SGHRS and CDR2 is YFSETQ. The CDR3 here is CASSPPSSYEQYF. The CDR3, as DNA: TGCGCCAGCAGCCCCCCGAGCTCCTACGAGCAGTACTTC.

CDR3 sequence: CASSLTGLFNEKLFF. As DNA, the CDR3 is TGTGCCAGCAGCCTTACAGGGTTGTTTAATGAAAAACTGTTTTTT. This chain uses TRBV9 with TRBJ1-4, with D tentatively TRBD1 (6 bases). The CDR3 is made up of 15 amino acids. Germline V gene data show CDR1 as SGDLS and CDR2 as YYNGEE. Deletions cut 4 bases from V and 4 bases from J, with 14 bases between.

This chain uses TRBV7-2 with TRBJ2-2, with 12 positions matching TRBD2. Germline V gene lookup returns CDR1 SGHTA and CDR2 FQGNSA. This CDR3 region has 17 residues. V lost 5 bases to trimming and J lost 6 bases; unmatched junction nucleotides: 10. The CDR3, as DNA: TGTGCCAGCAGCGCGACGTTCCTAGCGGGGGGGGCCGGGGAGCTGTTTTTT. This translates into CASSATFLAGGAGELFF.

The chain carries TRBV7-8 and TRBJ1-6; a possible D gene is TRBD1 (6 bases). The germline CDR1 and CDR2 sequences are SGHVS and FQNEAQ. V lost 3 bases and J 6 bases, leaving 9 bases between the germline ends. The CDR3 contains 14 residues. Written as DNA, the CDR3 is TGTGCCAGCAGCTTCTCCAGGGGTAATTCACCCCTCCACTTT. This encodes CASSFSRGNSPLHF.

This clone occurred a few times. V is TRBV6-1 and J is TRBJ1-1, with 8 bases identical to TRBD1. Per germline, CDR1 MNHNS and CDR2 SASEGT. J gave up 4 bases and V 4 bases, and 5 bases lay outside the gene matches. This CDR3 is built from 14 residues. The CDR3 sequence: CASSGQGQGTEAFF. CDR3 in DNA: TGTGCCAGCAGTGGACAGGGGCAGGGCACTGAAGCTTTCTTT.